The clone carrying this T cell receptor (beta chain) was observed a few times. A junction boundary mismatches the germline segment, possibly from a read error. The source of the sample is a study of T-cell reconstitution after alpha-beta-depleted transplantation in children. This CDR3 comprises 13 residues. Preparation of the TCRbeta library was carried out with unique molecular identifiers. TCRdb redid the calling of the PCR reads with MiXCR, one entry per CDR3 protein. The table shows 100,000 to 120,000 distinct CDR3 sequences, with 10% occurring only once. The TCR sequence derives from a human donor who donated a stem cell graft to a child with acute lymphoblastic leukemia. Sequences were derived from PBMCs from the stem cell graft donor, sampled from the stem cell graft. This chain connects TRBV12-3 or TRBV12-4 to TRBJ2-4; tentative D call: TRBD2 (5 bases). CDR3 sequence reads: CASSSLAKNMQYF. DNA for the CDR3: TGTGCCAGCAGTTCGCTAGCCAAAAACATGCAGTACTTC.